A selection of T cell receptor beta chains follows, all from one sample in a study of shared clonotypes between healthy human individuals. Assay used: immunoSEQ multiplex PCR; TCRdb lists only in-frame clones, some missing. The table lists about 980,000 clones, around three quarters of them singletons. The sequencing sample was made of memory CD4+ T cells sorted from blood. The receptor source for this set is a man aged 18 to 35 in good health. The CDR3 runs from the conserved cysteine through the conserved F or W. Each record gives: clone size, D gene, J gene, V gene, CDR3 DNA, CDR3 protein. The D gene is left open where the match is weak. Size tells how often a clone was seen (once, few, many) or the class of an expanded clone, and some rows leave it out.

>-|TRBD2|TRBJ2-1|TRBV10-3
TGTGCCACCACCCTGACTAGCGGGAGCTCCAATGAGCAGTTCTTC
CATTLTSGSSNEQFF
>-|-|TRBJ2-1|TRBV6-1
TGTGCCAGCAGTGAAGGGCTAGCGACCCACAATGAGCAGTTCTTC
CASSEGLATHNEQFF
>-|TRBD2|TRBJ2-4|TRBV2
TGTGCCAGCAGACTACATTCGGGACTAAAAAACATTCAGTACTTC
CASRLHSGLKNIQYF
>-|TRBD2|TRBJ2-2|TRBV9
TGTGCCAGCAGCGTAGCGGGAGGAGCAGCCGGGGAGCTGTTTTTT
CASSVAGGAAGELFF
>-|TRBD2|TRBJ2-1|TRBV19
TGTGCCAGTAGGTTTCTATCTAGCGGGAGGGCCAATGAGCAGTTCTTC
CASRFLSSGRANEQFF
>once|-|TRBJ2-2|TRBV18
TGTGCCAGCTCACCACCCGCAGGGGTGACCGGGGAGCTGTTTTTT
CASSPPAGVTGELFF
>-|TRBD1|TRBJ2-1|TRBV10-3
TGTGCCATCAGTGTCGGGACAGGGGGCCTTGAGCAGTTCTTC
CAISVGTGGLEQFF
>few|-|TRBJ1-1|TRBV30
TGTGCCTGGAGTGTAGTTGACACTGAAGCTTTCTTT
CAWSVVDTEAFF
>-|-|TRBJ2-1|TRBV7-2
TGTGCCAGCAGCTTAGATGTGTGGGAGCAGTTCTTC
CASSLDVWEQFF
>-|-|TRBJ2-1|TRBV19
TGTGCCAGTAGTATCGCACTGGGATCACAGGGTCACTCCTACAATGAGCAGTTCTTC
CASSIALGSQGHSYNEQFF
>once|-|TRBJ2-6|TRBV6-6
TGTGCCAGCACCGCGGGCTCTGGGGCCAACGTCCTGACTTTC
CASTAGSGANVLTF
>-|-|TRBJ1-2|TRBV7-8
TGTGCCAGCAGCTTGCCTGGGGGGCTGAAGGATAACTATGGCTACACCTTC
CASSLPGGLKDNYGYTF
>-|TRBD1|TRBJ1-4|TRBV5-5
TGTGCCAGCAGCGGACCTTACAGGGGCGCTAATGAAAAACTGTTTTTT
CASSGPYRGANEKLFF